Listed below are T cell receptor beta chains from one sample, sequenced in a study of shared clonotypes between healthy human individuals. Sequenced by immunoSEQ multiplex PCR; TCRdb stores in-frame clones only, minus some. Among over a million clones listed, 78% were seen once. Input material: memory CD4+ T cells from PBMCs. These receptors originate from a man younger than 35 in good health. Some clones in this sample may be carry-over from other donors' samples. Each CDR3 is given with its conserved first and last residue. A D gene is named only where the DNA matches it firmly. Size values are once, few and many counts, or a class for expanded clones, and some rows have none.

d_gene: .; j_gene: TRBJ1-1; abundance: .; v_gene: TRBV7-3; CDR3nt: TGTGCCAGCAGCCAACAGGGTAGCACTGAAGCTTTCTTT; CDR3aa: CASSQQGSTEAFF
d_gene: TRBD1; j_gene: TRBJ1-5; abundance: .; v_gene: TRBV6-5; CDR3nt: TGTGCCAGCAGGGGGACAGGGCTGAGCAATCAGCCCCAGCATTTT; CDR3aa: CASRGTGLSNQPQHF
d_gene: .; j_gene: TRBJ2-3; abundance: .; v_gene: TRBV18; CDR3nt: TGTGCCAGCTCACCAACGGGGGACCTAATAACAGATACGCAGTATTTT; CDR3aa: CASSPTGDLITDTQYF
d_gene: .; j_gene: TRBJ1-2; abundance: .; v_gene: TRBV11-2; CDR3nt: TGTGCCAGCAGAATGGGACGGACGGGGTATGGCTACACCTTC; CDR3aa: CASRMGRTGYGYTF
d_gene: .; j_gene: TRBJ2-1; abundance: .; v_gene: TRBV5-1; CDR3nt: TGCGCCAGCACCGACAAGAGCGCCAATGAGCAGTTCTTC; CDR3aa: CASTDKSANEQFF
d_gene: .; j_gene: TRBJ2-3; abundance: .; v_gene: TRBV6-5; CDR3nt: TGTGCCAGCAGTTTACGGGCAACGGATACGCAGTATTTT; CDR3aa: CASSLRATDTQYF
d_gene: .; j_gene: TRBJ2-7; abundance: .; v_gene: TRBV18; CDR3nt: TGTGCCAGCTCACCAGCTACAGGGAACGAGCAGTACTTC; CDR3aa: CASSPATGNEQYF
d_gene: TRBD2; j_gene: TRBJ2-7; abundance: once; v_gene: TRBV7-9; CDR3nt: TGTGCCAGCAGCTTATTGGCGGGAGGGTCGTACGAGCAGTACTTC; CDR3aa: CASSLLAGGSYEQYF
d_gene: TRBD1; j_gene: TRBJ1-2; abundance: .; v_gene: TRBV28; CDR3nt: TGTGCCAGCAGTCGCCGACAGGGGCGGGAACTTTACTATGGCTACACCTTC; CDR3aa: CASSRRQGRELYYGYTF
d_gene: .; j_gene: TRBJ2-5; abundance: .; v_gene: TRBV19; CDR3nt: .; CDR3aa: CASSILESETQYF
d_gene: TRBD1; j_gene: TRBJ1-3; abundance: .; v_gene: TRBV4-3; CDR3nt: TGCGCCAGCAGCCAGGTGGGCTCCACAGGGGCTGGAAACACCATATATTTT; CDR3aa: CASSQVGSTGAGNTIYF
d_gene: .; j_gene: TRBJ2-7; abundance: .; v_gene: TRBV7-2; CDR3nt: TGTGCCAGCAGCCCCACTGTCTTAACTCATCTGTCCTTC; CDR3aa: CASSPTVLTHLSF
d_gene: .; j_gene: TRBJ2-7; abundance: .; v_gene: TRBV9; CDR3nt: TGTGCCAGCAGCGTGACGTGGGGTTTTCTCGAGCAGTACTTC; CDR3aa: CASSVTWGFLEQYF
d_gene: TRBD1; j_gene: TRBJ1-5; abundance: .; v_gene: TRBV12-5; CDR3nt: TGTGCTAGTGCCCAGGGGGCTGGTCAGCCCCAGCATTTT; CDR3aa: CASAQGAGQPQHF
d_gene: .; j_gene: TRBJ2-5; abundance: .; v_gene: TRBV2; CDR3nt: TGTGCCAGCAGCCCCGGGCCAGCCGGAGGGGAGACCCAGTACTTC; CDR3aa: CASSPGPAGGETQYF
d_gene: TRBD2; j_gene: TRBJ2-1; abundance: .; v_gene: TRBV5-1; CDR3nt: TGCGCCAGCAGCCTAACCCCGCCGGGACTAGCGGGGGGGGATGAGCAGTTCTTC; CDR3aa: CASSLTPPGLAGGDEQFF
d_gene: .; j_gene: TRBJ2-7; abundance: .; v_gene: TRBV6-4; CDR3nt: TGTGCCAGGACGATGGGACGGACCTACGAGCAGTACTTC; CDR3aa: CARTMGRTYEQYF
d_gene: .; j_gene: TRBJ1-1; abundance: .; v_gene: TRBV18; CDR3nt: TGTGCCAGCTCACCTACGGGTCCAGGGACTGAAGCTTTCTTT; CDR3aa: CASSPTGPGTEAFF
d_gene: TRBD1; j_gene: TRBJ1-2; abundance: .; v_gene: TRBV7-9; CDR3nt: TGTGCCAGCAGCCCCGACGGGACAGGGATCTATGGCTACACCTTC; CDR3aa: CASSPDGTGIYGYTF
d_gene: .; j_gene: TRBJ1-3; abundance: .; v_gene: TRBV30; CDR3nt: TGTGCCTGGAGTCCGGGGGGTCTAAACACCATATATTTT; CDR3aa: CAWSPGGLNTIYF
d_gene: TRBD2; j_gene: TRBJ2-3; abundance: .; v_gene: TRBV19; CDR3nt: TGTGCCAGTAGTATAACTAGCGGGGGCAACACAGATACGCAGTATTTT; CDR3aa: CASSITSGGNTDTQYF
d_gene: .; j_gene: TRBJ2-2; abundance: .; v_gene: TRBV5-8; CDR3nt: TGTGCCAGCATTAGGAGGCGAACGAACACCGGGGAGCTGTTTTTT; CDR3aa: CASIRRRTNTGELFF
d_gene: .; j_gene: TRBJ2-1; abundance: .; v_gene: TRBV9; CDR3nt: TGTGCCAGCAGCGTAAGAGCGGACATTTACAATGAGCAGTTCTTC; CDR3aa: CASSVRADIYNEQFF
d_gene: TRBD1; j_gene: TRBJ2-7; abundance: .; v_gene: TRBV28; CDR3nt: TGTGCCAGCAGTAACCCGGGACAGGGCTACATATCCCTCTCCTACGAGCAGTACTTC; CDR3aa: CASSNPGQGYISLSYEQYF
d_gene: .; j_gene: TRBJ1-1; abundance: .; v_gene: TRBV18; CDR3nt: TGTGCCAGCTCACCGATGGGGGCGGGAAGCGGCACTGAAGCTTTCTTT; CDR3aa: CASSPMGAGSGTEAFF
d_gene: TRBD1; j_gene: TRBJ1-4; abundance: .; v_gene: TRBV13; CDR3nt: TGTGCCAGCAGCTTTAGCACAGGGGGTGAAAAACTGTTTTTT; CDR3aa: CASSFSTGGEKLFF
d_gene: TRBD1; j_gene: TRBJ2-1; abundance: once; v_gene: TRBV5-1; CDR3nt: TGCGCCAGCAGCCAGCTTGAAGGGTCGTTACGACAGGGGGGGCAGTTCTTC; CDR3aa: CASSQLEGSLRQGGQFF
d_gene: .; j_gene: TRBJ2-1; abundance: .; v_gene: TRBV4-2; CDR3nt: TGTGCCAGCAGCCAAGCTTCGGCCTGGGGGGACAATGAGCAGTTCTTC; CDR3aa: CASSQASAWGDNEQFF
d_gene: .; j_gene: TRBJ1-1; abundance: .; v_gene: TRBV2; CDR3nt: TGTGCCAGCGGGAGAGTTCCCCTCGGTGAAGCTTTCTTT; CDR3aa: CASGRVPLGEAFF
d_gene: .; j_gene: TRBJ2-6; abundance: .; v_gene: TRBV5-1; CDR3nt: TGCGCCAGCAGCTTGGGGGCAGGGGATGGGGCCAACGTCCTGACTTTC; CDR3aa: CASSLGAGDGANVLTF
d_gene: .; j_gene: TRBJ2-5; abundance: .; v_gene: TRBV19; CDR3nt: TGTGCCAGTAGTATTTTTGGCGGGGAGGAAGAGACCCAGTACTTC; CDR3aa: CASSIFGGEEETQYF
d_gene: .; j_gene: TRBJ2-7; abundance: .; v_gene: TRBV28; CDR3nt: TGTGCCAGCAGTTTGGGGGGTTACCGTCGCGAGCAGTACTTC; CDR3aa: CASSLGGYRREQYF
d_gene: .; j_gene: TRBJ1-2; abundance: .; v_gene: TRBV7-2; CDR3nt: TGTGCCAGCAGCCGAACAAACTATGGCTACACCTTC; CDR3aa: CASSRTNYGYTF
d_gene: .; j_gene: TRBJ1-5; abundance: .; v_gene: TRBV7-9; CDR3nt: TGTGCCAGCAGCTCGTCAGGACAGTTCAATCAGCCCCAGCATTTT; CDR3aa: CASSSSGQFNQPQHF
d_gene: TRBD1; j_gene: TRBJ2-3; abundance: .; v_gene: TRBV2; CDR3nt: TGTGCCAGCAGCCCGGGACAGCAACGACCCGATACGCAGTATTTT; CDR3aa: CASSPGQQRPDTQYF
d_gene: .; j_gene: TRBJ1-4; abundance: .; v_gene: TRBV15; CDR3nt: TGTGCCACCAGCAGAGAGGAGTTGAGGGGTGAAAAACTGTTTTTT; CDR3aa: CATSREELRGEKLFF
d_gene: .; j_gene: TRBJ1-3; abundance: few; v_gene: TRBV28; CDR3nt: TGTGCCAGCAGAGAACCTCCGGGGACTAGCTCTGGAAACACCATATATTTT; CDR3aa: CASREPPGTSSGNTIYF
d_gene: TRBD2; j_gene: TRBJ2-2; abundance: .; v_gene: TRBV28; CDR3nt: TGTGCCAGTAGTAATTATGGTAGCGGGACCACCGGGGAGCTGTTTTTT; CDR3aa: CASSNYGSGTTGELFF
d_gene: TRBD1; j_gene: TRBJ2-7; abundance: .; v_gene: TRBV27; CDR3nt: TGTGCCAGCAGTTCACACGGGACAGGGGGCTACGAGCAGTACTTC; CDR3aa: CASSSHGTGGYEQYF
d_gene: TRBD2; j_gene: TRBJ2-7; abundance: .; v_gene: TRBV9; CDR3nt: TGTGCCAGCAGCCCCCGGGCGGGGGTGGGATTCTACGAGCAGTACTTC; CDR3aa: CASSPRAGVGFYEQYF
d_gene: .; j_gene: TRBJ2-4; abundance: .; v_gene: TRBV28; CDR3nt: TGTGCCAGCAGTGCGGGGGCGGGAAGCATTCAGTACTTC; CDR3aa: CASSAGAGSIQYF
d_gene: .; j_gene: TRBJ1-3; abundance: .; v_gene: TRBV6-1; CDR3nt: TGTGCCAGCAATGGACTGGCGTGGGGAAACACCATATATTTT; CDR3aa: CASNGLAWGNTIYF
d_gene: TRBD2; j_gene: TRBJ2-7; abundance: few; v_gene: TRBV28; CDR3nt: TGTGCCAGCAGTCCACAAGCGGGAAGCTACGAGCAGTACTTC; CDR3aa: CASSPQAGSYEQYF